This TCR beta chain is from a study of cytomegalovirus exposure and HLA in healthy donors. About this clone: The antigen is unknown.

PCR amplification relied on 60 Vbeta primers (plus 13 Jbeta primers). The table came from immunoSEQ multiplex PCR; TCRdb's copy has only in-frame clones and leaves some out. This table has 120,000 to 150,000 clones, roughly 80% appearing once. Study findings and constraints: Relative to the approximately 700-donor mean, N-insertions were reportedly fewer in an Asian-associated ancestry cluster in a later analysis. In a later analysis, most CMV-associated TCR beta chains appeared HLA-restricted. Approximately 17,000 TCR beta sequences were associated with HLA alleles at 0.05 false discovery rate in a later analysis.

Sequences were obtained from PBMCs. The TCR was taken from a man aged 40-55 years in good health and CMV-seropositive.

Here the CDR3 reads CASSLRSASVSSYNEQFF. The CDR3 region has the DNA TGTGCCAGCAGTTTACGGTCGGCTAGCGTAAGCTCCTACAATGAGCAGTTCTTC. The rearrangement links TRBV27 to TRBJ2-1, with D possibly being TRBD2 (6 bases). Trimming stripped 2 bases from V and 0 bases from J, with 17 bases between. This CDR3 contains 18 residues. Per germline, CDR1 MNHEY and CDR2 SMNVEV (reference sequence).